The next 22 T cell receptor beta chains were all read from a single sample in a study of cytomegalovirus exposure and HLA in healthy donors. Vbeta (60) and Jbeta (13) primers were used in the PCR. This table comes from immunoSEQ multiplex PCR, and its TCRdb copy is limited to in-frame clones, with some not included. Of more than 150,000 clones in the sample, roughly 82% are singletons; the top ten hold less than 2%. Sequenced input: PBMCs. These receptors were obtained from a man aged 40-55 years in good health and CMV-seronegative.

The chain is built from TRBV5-1 and TRBJ1-5, with 7 positions matching TRBD1. Germline CDR1 reads SGHRS; CDR2 reads YFSETQ. The CDR3 runs to 15 residues. Trimming at V came to 0 bases and at J to 6 bases, leaving 6 bases not matched to a gene. CDR3: CASSLDRGLGQPQHF. Written as DNA, the CDR3 is TGCGCCAGCAGCTTGGACAGGGGATTGGGTCAGCCCCAGCATTTT.

The CDR3 loop is CASSLSSGSSYNEQFF. The CDR3 DNA is TGTGCCAGCAGCTTATCTAGCGGGAGCTCCTACAATGAGCAGTTCTTC. This chain uses TRBV7-3 with TRBJ2-1; 10 bases are a match to TRBD2. Germline CDR1 and CDR2: SGHTA and FQGTGA. The CDR3 loop spans 16 amino acids. Trimming at V came to 2 bases and at J to 0 bases, leaving 1 base not matched to a gene.

The chain employs TRBV4-2 and TRBJ2-1; 15 bases match TRBD2. There are 20 residues in the CDR3. V dropped 4 bases and J dropped 3; count of bases not matched to a gene: 13. The germline CDR1 and CDR2 sequences are LGHNA and YNFKEQ. CDR3 in DNA: TGTGCCAGCAGCCTTATGACCGGGACTAGCGGGAGGTGGGGCTACAATGAGCAGTTCTTC. It encodes CASSLMTGTSGRWGYNEQFF.

This clone has just a few counts. The J gene is TRBJ2-3, the V gene TRBV7-8; 12 positions match TRBD2. The junction had 9 bases not matched to a gene; V was cut back by 5 bases and J by 6 bases. Germline V gene sequence: CDR1 SGHVS, CDR2 FQNEAQ. The CDR3 length is 16 residues. In nucleotides, the CDR3 is TGTGCCAGCAGCCCCCGGACTAGCGGGACAGTGGATACGCAGTATTTT. It codes for CASSPRTSGTVDTQYF.

The chain employs TRBV9 and TRBJ2-7; 9 bases line up with TRBD2. There are 16 residues in the CDR3. J gave up 7 bases and V 0 bases, and 11 bases lay outside the gene matches. The V gene's germline CDR1 is SGDLS and CDR2 YYNGEE. CDR3 in amino acids: CASSVVPSGAQGEQYF. The DNA of the CDR3 is TGTGCCAGCAGCGTAGTGCCTAGCGGGGCCCAGGGAGAGCAGTACTTC.

The chain is built from TRBV7-2 and TRBJ2-7; TRBD2 might be the D (7 bases). There are 14 residues in the CDR3. V was cut by 7 bases and J by 2 bases, with 15 bases left in between. Germline V gene data show CDR1 as SGHTA and CDR2 as FQGNSA. The chain's CDR3 is CASKFRGATYEQYF. The CDR3 region has the DNA TGTGCCAGCAAGTTCCGGGGGGCCACCTACGAGCAGTACTTC.

The chain couples TRBV29-1 to TRBJ2-3, with D tentatively TRBD2 (6 bases). The CDR3 is 13 amino acids. With 7 bases removed from V and 8 bases from J, the gap between germline ends came to 19 bases. Germline V CDR1 and CDR2: SQVTM, ANQGSEA. The CDR3 is CSATWKEGSTQYF. The CDR3 nucleotides read TGCAGCGCAACCTGGAAGGAGGGTAGTACGCAGTATTTT.

V usage is TRBV5-8 and J usage is TRBJ1-4, with unresolved D. Trimming removed 0 bases from V and 7 bases from J, with 13 bases in between. This CDR3 spans 15 amino acids. The germline V gene encodes CDR1 SGHTS and CDR2 YDEGEE. CDR3 sequence (DNA): TGTGCCAGCAGCTTGGGACAAGCCGAGGGTGAAAAACTGTTTTTT. Residues: CASSLGQAEGEKLFF. The complete variable domain, with remaining parts taken from reference TRBV5-8 and TRBJ1-4, reads EAGVTQSPTHLIKTRGQQATLRCSPISGHTSVYWYQQALGLGLQFLLWYDEGEERNRGNFPPRFSGRQFPNYSSELNVNALELEDSALYLCASSLGQAEGEKLFFGSGTQLSVL.

The chain employs TRBV7-3 and TRBJ2-2; possibly TRBD2 for D (6 bases). CDR3 length: 15 residues. Trimming left V 5 bases short and J 1 base short, with 11 bases between. Per the germline V gene, CDR1 is SGHTA and CDR2 is FQGTGA. The CDR3 DNA is TGTGCCAGCAGCAAAGGACTATTGAACACCGGGGAGCTGTTTTTT. It encodes CASSKGLLNTGELFF. The full variable domain, rest sourced from reference TRBV7-3 and TRBJ2-2, is GAGVSQTPSNKVTEKGKYVELRCDPISGHTALYWYRQSLGQGPEFLIYFQGTGAADDSGLPNDRFFAVRPEGSVSTLKIQRTERGDSAVYLCASSKGLLNTGELFFGEGSRLTVL.

The chain combines TRBV6-4 with TRBJ2-7; tentative D call: TRBD2 (6 bases). Trimming took 2 bases from V and 5 from J, leaving 16 bases between them. This CDR3 is 15 amino acids long. The germline V gene has CDR1 MRHNA and CDR2 SNTAGT. The CDR3, as DNA: TGTGCCAGCAGTGACCTAATCGGGGGTGGGGACGAGCAGTACTTC. It specifies CASSDLIGGGDEQYF.

This clone occurred once. Other DNA sequences in this specimen translate into the identical CDR3. This chain links TRBV5-1 with TRBJ1-1; possibly TRBD1 for D (5 bases). Between the trimmed V and J ends, which lost 5 bases and 1 base, there was a span of 9 bases. Germline lookup yields CDR1 SGHRS and CDR2 YFSETQ. The CDR3 consists of 13 residues. Here the CDR3 reads CASSVGQNTEAFF. The CDR3 nucleotides are TGCGCCAGCAGTGTTGGACAGAACACTGAAGCTTTCTTT.

This clone was seen a few times. The CDR3 sequence: CASSLEAGGSPTDTQYF. The CDR3 DNA follows: TGTGCCAGCAGCTTAGAGGCGGGCGGGAGCCCCACAGATACGCAGTATTTT. The rearrangement links TRBV7-3 to TRBJ2-3; 7 bases fit TRBD2. J was trimmed by 2 bases and V by 2 bases; bases with no gene match: 10. There are 17 residues in the CDR3. Per the germline V gene, CDR1 is SGHTA and CDR2 is FQGTGA.

This clone was picked up a small number of times. The chain recombines TRBV11-3 with TRBJ2-1; 7 bases are shared with TRBD1. V was clipped by 6 bases and J by 3 bases; unmatched bases: 2. This CDR3 spans 13 amino acids. The germline CDR1 and CDR2 sequences are SGHNT and YENEEA. The CDR3 coding sequence is TGTGCCAGCAGACAGGGGTTCTACAATGAGCAGTTCTTC. This codes for CASRQGFYNEQFF.

V usage is TRBV5-4 and J usage is TRBJ2-5, with 12 bases aligning to TRBD1. The CDR3 consists of 16 residues. Trimming cost V 5 bases and J 4 bases; bases outside gene matches: 9. CDR1 is SGHNT and CDR2 is YYREEE in the germline V gene (reference sequence). CDR3 sequence (DNA): TGTGCCAGCAGACGGGACAGGGGGCTCTCCGGAGAGACCCAGTACTTC. Its protein is CASRRDRGLSGETQYF.

The rearrangement links TRBV10-3 to TRBJ2-7; 11 nucleotides line up with TRBD1. The CDR3 has 13 amino acids. V lost 9 bases to trimming and J lost 6 bases; unmatched junction nucleotides: 7. The V gene's germline CDR1 is ENHRY and CDR2 SYGVKD. The CDR3 DNA reads as TGTGCCATTGCCGGGACAGGGGGAAGCGAGCAGTACTTC. It codes for CAIAGTGGSEQYF.

This clone was observed a single time. This chain connects TRBV4-1 to TRBJ2-7; 13 bases align to TRBD2. This CDR3 contains 15 residues. J gave up 1 base and V 4 bases, and 1 base lay outside the gene matches. Germline CDR1 reads MGHRA; CDR2 reads YSYEKL. This chain's CDR3 is CASSPGLAGSYEQYF. The CDR3 coding sequence is TGCGCCAGCAGCCCGGGACTAGCGGGGTCCTACGAGCAGTACTTC.

The V gene is TRBV25-1, the J gene TRBJ1-1; D possibly corresponds to TRBD1 (6 bases). The CDR3 is 13 amino acids. Per the germline V gene, CDR1 is MGHDK and CDR2 is SYGVNS. The V end was cut by 8 bases, the J end by 4 bases, with 14 bases between. The CDR3 region has the DNA TGTGCCAGCGGACGAAGGGGGGGCACTGAAGCTTTCTTT. Translating gives CASGRRGGTEAFF.

J is TRBJ1-1 and V is TRBV6-5, with 9 positions matching TRBD1. V lost 6 bases, J lost 6 bases, and 2 bases stayed unmatched. The CDR3 has 12 residues. CDR1 and CDR2 (germline): MNHEY, SVGAGI. CDR3 region: CASSRTGAEAFF. CDR3 in DNA: TGTGCCAGCAGCCGGACAGGGGCTGAAGCTTTCTTT.

This clone was found a few times. The CDR3 protein is CASSRQVNQPQHF. The CDR3 bases are TGTGCCAGCAGTCGGCAGGTCAATCAGCCCCAGCATTTT. The chain joins TRBV28 to TRBJ1-5; unclear D gene. CDR3 length: 13 amino acids. V lost 5 bases and J lost 3, with 8 bases in between. Germline V gene sequence: CDR1 MDHEN, CDR2 SYDVKM.

This chain joins TRBV2 and TRBJ2-1; the match to TRBD2 covers 10 bases. CDR3 length: 15 residues. Trimming took 8 bases from V and 2 from J; bases not matched to a gene: 6. Germline CDR1 and CDR2: SNHLY and FYNNEI. For the CDR3, the DNA is TGTGCCAGCGGGACAGGACTAGCGGCCTACAATGAGCAGTTCTTC. Translation: CASGTGLAAYNEQFF. The entire variable domain, with the rest obtained from reference TRBV2 and TRBJ2-1, is as follows: EPEVTQTPSHQVTQMGQEVILRCVPISNHLYFYWYRQILGQKVEFLVSFYNNEISEKSEIFDDQFSVERPDGSNFTLKIRSTKLEDSAMYFCASGTGLAAYNEQFFGPGTRLTVL.

This clone was counted once. In the same sample, other DNA sequences code for this CDR3. This sequence joins TRBV5-1 and TRBJ2-7; a possible D gene is TRBD1 (5 bases). Germline CDR1 reads SGHRS; CDR2 reads YFSETQ. The CDR3 totals 14 residues. Between the trimmed V and J ends, which lost 0 bases and 1 base, there was a span of 8 bases. The CDR3 here is CASSLVAGSYEQYF. The CDR3 nucleotides read TGCGCCAGCAGCTTGGTGGCAGGGTCCTACGAGCAGTACTTC.

This chain joins TRBV7-2 and TRBJ2-1; 10 nucleotides agree with TRBD2. CDR3 length: 16 residues. Trimming cost V 2 bases and J 8 bases; bases outside gene matches: 9. Germline V lookup: CDR1 SGHTA, CDR2 FQGNSA. CDR3 DNA sequence: TGTGCCAGCAGCTTACGGGCTAGCGGGAGTTTCTATGAGCAGTTCTTC. Amino acids: CASSLRASGSFYEQFF. Full variable domain (rest looked up from reference TRBV7-2 and TRBJ2-1): GAGVSQSPSNKVTEKGKDVELRCDPISGHTALYWYRQSLGQGLEFLIYFQGNSAPDKSGLPSDRFSAERTGGSVSTLTIQRTQQEDSAVYLCASSLRASGSFYEQFFGPGTRLTVL.